This entry lists 2 T cell receptor beta chains sequenced from one sample in a study of T cells after yellow fever vaccination. TCRdb ran MiXCR on the 5' RACE reads and lists one entry per CDR3 protein. The table lists some 600,000 distinct CDR3 sequences, over 9% of them singletons. Sequencing was performed on PBMCs, taken on the day of the yellow fever booster vaccination. The receptors come from a young man who received the YFV17D yellow fever vaccine.

This clonotype showed up just a few times. The chain recombines TRBV12-3 or TRBV12-4 with TRBJ1-1, with D perhaps matching TRBD1 (5 bases). Trimming took off 5 bases at V and 0 bases at J, with 10 bases between the two ends. This CDR3 spans 14 amino acids. CDR3 loop: CASSVDSLNTEAFF. CDR3 in DNA: TGTGCCAGCAGTGTTGACAGTCTGAACACTGAAGCTTTCTTT.

J is TRBJ2-2 and V is TRBV5-1; D call uncertain. Between the trimmed V and J ends, which lost 0 bases and 1 base, there was a span of 10 bases. The CDR3 has 16 amino acids. Germline CDR1 reads SGHRS; CDR2 reads YFSETQ. The CDR3 nucleotides read TGCGCCAGCAGCTTGGTTAGAATAGAGAACACCGGGGAGCTGTTTTTT. Translation gives CASSLVRIENTGELFF.